These 9 T cell receptor beta chains originate from one sample sequenced in a study of neurological immune-mediated disorders. TCRdb reprocessed the 5' RACE reads via MiXCR and lists one record per CDR3 protein. The sample lists approximately 50,000 distinct CDR3 sequences, 10% to 13% occurring once. The sequencing input was PBMCs. These receptors were taken from a man between 65 and 85 years old with HTLV-1-associated myelopathy (HAM/TSP).

This clonotype was found many times. The chain employs TRBV4-3 and TRBJ2-7, with TRBD2 identical over 15 bases. The CDR3 runs 16 residues. Looked up from germline, CDR1 is LGHNA and CDR2 is YSLEER. V lost 1 base to trimming and J lost 3 bases; unmatched junction nucleotides: 1. The chain's CDR3 is CASSQAGLAGGYEQYF. The CDR3 nucleotides are TGCGCCAGCAGCCAAGCGGGACTAGCGGGAGGCTACGAGCAGTACTTC.

This clonotype was picked up many times. The rearrangement links TRBV20-1 to TRBJ2-1, with 8 bases identical to TRBD2. J lost 7 bases, V lost 4 bases, and 6 bases had no gene match. This CDR3 is 13 amino acids long. Germline values: CDR1 DFQATT, CDR2 SNEGSKA (reference sequence). CDR3: CSAIGAGVNEQFF. CDR3 DNA: TGCAGTGCTATAGGAGCGGGGGTAAATGAGCAGTTCTTC.

At least ten counts were recorded for this clonotype. CDR3 coding DNA: TGCAGTGCTAGAGAATTCGGCAGGGGAGGAGCGGGAGGAGCGGAAGAGACCCAGTACTTC. Protein: CSAREFGRGGAGGAEETQYF. This chain links TRBV20-1 with TRBJ2-5; 9 positions match TRBD2. The germline V gene has CDR1 DFQATT and CDR2 SNEGSKA (reference sequence). The CDR3 is 20 residues long. After removal of 0 bases from V and 3 bases from J, the junction contained 20 bases not matched to a gene.

Ten or more counts support this clonotype. V gene TRBV28 combines with J gene TRBJ2-7, with D perhaps matching TRBD1 or TRBD2 (5 bases each). This CDR3 contains 15 residues. Germline loops: CDR1 MDHEN, CDR2 SYDVKM. Trimming took 8 bases from V and 5 from J, leaving 22 bases between them. CDR3 bases: TGTGCCAGCGGCGGAAGGCTGAGGGGAATCCACGAGCAGTACTTC. As protein: CASGGRLRGIHEQYF.

This clonotype was recorded many times. The CDR3 DNA sequence: TGTGCCAGCAGCTTTAGGACAGGGCTTTCCTACGAGCAGTACTTC. Protein sequence: CASSFRTGLSYEQYF. The chain employs TRBV5-6 and TRBJ2-7; 8 nucleotides agree with TRBD1. Looked up from germline, CDR1 is SGHDT and CDR2 is YYEEEE. The CDR3 loop spans 15 amino acids. V lost 2 bases, J lost 1 base, and 5 bases stayed unmatched.

There are many counts of this clonotype. The chain is built from TRBV6-2 or TRBV6-3 and TRBJ1-6; 7 nucleotides line up with TRBD1. After removal of 2 bases from V and 13 bases from J, the junction contained 17 bases not matched to a gene. Germline lookup yields CDR1 MNHEY and CDR2 SVGEGT. The CDR3 length is 17 residues. Written as DNA, the CDR3 is TGTGCCAGCAGTTACCGGAACAGACCGGGACAGTTCTCCCCCCTCCACTTT. The encoded protein is CASSYRNRPGQFSPLHF.

This clonotype was seen at least ten times. The genes are TRBV3-1 and TRBJ2-7, with D unclear. V gave up 1 base and J gave up 2 bases, with 3 bases separating them. CDR1 and CDR2 (germline): LGHDT, YNNKEL (reference sequence). The CDR3 consists of 12 residues. The DNA of the CDR3 is TGTGCCAGCAGCCAAGGACCCTACGAGCAGTACTTC. This gives the protein CASSQGPYEQYF.

This clonotype has a count of ten or more. CDR3: CASSFRDRDTDTQYF. Written as DNA, the CDR3 is TGCGCCAGCAGCTTCCGGGACAGAGACACAGATACGCAGTATTTT. The chain uses TRBV4-1 and TRBJ2-3, with TRBD1 matching over 7 bases. V was clipped by 5 bases and J by 2 bases; unmatched bases: 7. The CDR3 has 15 amino acids. Germline V CDR1 and CDR2: MGHRA, YSYEKL.

This clonotype has a handful of counts. The chain combines TRBV7-9 with TRBJ2-5, with D maybe TRBD1 (6 bases). The germline V gene encodes CDR1 SEHNR and CDR2 FQNEAQ (reference sequence). The CDR3 consists of 16 residues. V lost 7 bases to trimming and J lost 3 bases, with 21 bases between them. CDR3 sequence (DNA): TGTGCCAGCAACACCTTGGCAGGGGTTTCGAAAGAGACCCAGTACTTC. It translates to CASNTLAGVSKETQYF.